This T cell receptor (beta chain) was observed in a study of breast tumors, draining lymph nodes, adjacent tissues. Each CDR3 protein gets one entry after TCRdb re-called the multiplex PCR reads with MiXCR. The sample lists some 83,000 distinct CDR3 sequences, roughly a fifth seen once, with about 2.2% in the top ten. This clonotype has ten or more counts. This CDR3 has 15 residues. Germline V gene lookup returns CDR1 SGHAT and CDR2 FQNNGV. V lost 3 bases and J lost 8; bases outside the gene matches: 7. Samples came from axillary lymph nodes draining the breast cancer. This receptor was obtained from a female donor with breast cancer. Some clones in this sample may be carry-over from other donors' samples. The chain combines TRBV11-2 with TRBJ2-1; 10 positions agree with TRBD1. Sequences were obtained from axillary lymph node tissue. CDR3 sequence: CASSFPGTGVYEQFF. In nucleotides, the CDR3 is TGTGCCAGCAGCTTCCCCGGGACAGGGGTGTATGAGCAGTTCTTC.